Described below is a single T cell receptor (beta chain) sequence and its context. These data come from a study of cytomegalovirus exposure and HLA in healthy donors. J was trimmed by 6 bases and V by 7 bases; bases with no gene match: 8. The CDR3 covers 13 residues. Per germline, CDR1 LNHDA and CDR2 SQIVND (reference sequence). It was with 60 Vbeta and 13 Jbeta primers that the PCR ran. Assay used: immunoSEQ multiplex PCR; TCRdb lists only in-frame clones, some missing. This sample contains 75,000 to 85,000 clones. The V gene is TRBV19, the J gene TRBJ1-2; TRBD1 matches 7 bases. Material: PBMCs. The sequence came from a man younger than 30 in good health and CMV-seropositive. CDR3 DNA: TGTGCCAGTACCTGGGGAACAGGGGATGGCTACACCTTC. Its protein is CASTWGTGDGYTF.